The clone carrying this T cell receptor beta chain was counted ten times or more. The data were taken from a study of regulatory T cells in long-lasting Graves disease. The V end lost 1 base, the J end lost 6 bases, and 7 bases lay between the germline ends. Germline CDR1 is SEHNR and CDR2 is FQNEAQ (reference sequence). This CDR3 comprises 13 residues. Time point in this sample: newly diagnosed GD, antithyroid drugs for less than 3 months. Construction of the TCR library relied on RNA isolated from PBMCs. Relying on iRepertoire HTBI primers and Arm-PCR of CDR3 regions, the team built TCR beta libraries. TCRdb fed the multiplex PCR reads into MiXCR, producing one record per CDR3 protein. Of roughly 440,000 distinct CDR3 sequences in the sample, about 16% were seen once. This same sample was also taken into another study, of T cells in Graves' hyperthyroidism and ophthalmopathy.

The chain couples TRBV7-9 to TRBJ2-1; no firm D call. The receptor was isolated from a woman aged 18 to 35 with Graves disease. The source was peripheral blood mononuclear cells (PBMCs), collected at new diagnosis, from a patient treated with antithyroid drugs. The CDR3 DNA sequence: TGTGCCAGCAGCTTAGGGTCAGGCAATGAGCAGTTCTTC. Amino acids: CASSLGSGNEQFF.